One TCR beta chain is described in this entry. The sample is drawn from a study of control samples from healthy donors and cancer patients. Measured with immunoSEQ multiplex PCR; TCRdb has only the in-frame clones, and not every one. The sample lists more than 110,000 clones, approximately 86% occurring once. The CDR3 consists of 13 residues. Germline loops: CDR1 SNHLY, CDR2 FYNNEI. Trimming left V 4 bases short and J 7 bases short, with 11 bases between. The clonotype originates from a woman in her 30s in good health. The specimen sequenced was blood. The chain joins TRBV2 to TRBJ2-1; D gene unclear. CDR3 sequence reads: CASSVSARNEQFF. The DNA for the CDR3 is TGTGCCAGCAGTGTATCGGCGAGGAATGAGCAGTTCTTC.